This T cell receptor (beta chain) was recovered during a study of identical twins. Germline CDR1 and CDR2: SGHDT and YYEEEE. Losses at the gene ends were 1 base for V and 4 bases for J; bases not matched to a gene: 10. The CDR3 covers 16 residues. This clonotype was seen a handful of times. One entry per CDR3 protein, called by TCRdb with MiXCR from the 5' RACE reads. The data contain over 600,000 distinct CDR3 sequences, 21% of them singletons. This sample also appeared in a second study, on T cells expressing NK-cell markers. That paper notes: Only alpha-beta TCR T cells were sorted in several experiments, using an anti-gamma-delta TCR antibody. Once again these clonotypes came out on top in the CD3+CD56-NKG2C+ fraction of several donors.

Sequencing was carried out using PBMCs. This sequence was found in a woman between 18 and 29 years old in good health. This chain uses TRBV5-6 with TRBJ1-2; TRBD1 matches at 7 bases. The CDR3 sequence: CASSLSRQGSVYGYTF. CDR3 in DNA: TGTGCCAGCAGCTTGTCCCGACAGGGATCGGTCTATGGCTACACCTTC.